Following are 28 T cell receptor beta chains from one sample sequenced in a study of neoadjuvant anti-PD-1 for oral cavity cancer. Data came from immunoSEQ multiplex PCR; TCRdb stores just in-frame clones and leaves some out. The data show 35,000 to 40,000 clones, with 35% to 45% seen just once and more than 15% held by the top ten. The time point here: after neoadjuvant nivolumab, at surgical resection. The material was tumor tissue, obtained after nivolumab (anti-PD-1) treatment. These receptors were obtained from a person between 35 and 79 years old with oral cavity squamous cell carcinoma.

The chain uses TRBV4-1 and TRBJ1-1; D unresolved. CDR1 is MGHRA, CDR2 YSYEKL, per germline. Trimming pared 0 bases from V and 7 bases from J, leaving 9 bases between. The CDR3 runs 13 residues. The CDR3: CASSQDGDIEAFF. In nucleotides, the CDR3 is TGCGCCAGCAGCCAAGATGGGGATATTGAAGCTTTCTTT.

The J gene is TRBJ1-2, the V gene TRBV5-1; TRBD1 matches 7 bases. CDR1 SGHRS and CDR2 YFSETQ come from the germline V gene. The J segment lost 4 bases and the V segment lost 4 bases, leaving 10 bases of the junction unmatched. The CDR3 sequence is 15 residues long. CDR3 amino acids: CASSPTGDRGYGYTF. The CDR3 coding sequence is TGCGCCAGCAGCCCTACAGGGGACCGCGGCTATGGCTACACCTTC. Full variable domain (outside the CDR3, taken from reference TRBV5-1 and TRBJ1-2): KAGVTQTPRYLIKTRGQQVTLSCSPISGHRSVSWYQQTPGQGLQFLFEYFSETQRNKGNFPGRFSGRQFSNSRSEMNVSTLELGDSALYLCASSPTGDRGYGYTFGSGTRLTVV.

V gene TRBV9 combines with J gene TRBJ1-2, with TRBD1 matching 7 bases. Germline loops: CDR1 SGDLS, CDR2 YYNGEE. The CDR3 runs 15 residues. J gave up 6 bases and V 0 bases, and 8 bases lay outside the gene matches. The DNA of the CDR3 is TGTGCCAGCAGCGTAGTCGAGACAGGGCTACATGGCTACACCTTC. Its protein product is CASSVVETGLHGYTF.

This clone was seen repeatedly, ten times or more. The V and J genes are TRBV6-5 and TRBJ1-2; D possibly corresponds to TRBD1 (5 bases). Per germline, CDR1 MNHEY and CDR2 SVGAGI. V lost 0 bases and J lost 8, with 13 bases in between. The length of the CDR3 is 14 residues. CDR3 in amino acids: CASSYSGGAFGYTF. CDR3 coding DNA: TGTGCCAGCAGTTACTCTGGGGGAGCTTTCGGCTACACCTTC.

This clone turned up a few times. The chain links TRBV30 to TRBJ1-2; D perhaps matches TRBD1 (5 bases). CDR1 and CDR2 (germline): GTSNPN, SVGIG (reference sequence). V was cut by 1 base and J by 4 bases, with 10 bases left in between. CDR3 length equals 13 residues. For the CDR3, the DNA is TGTGCCTGGAGTGGGGGCGGGAGCTATGGCTACACCTTC. This codes for CAWSGGGSYGYTF.

Concerning this clone: A read error is likely, as this CDR3 ends without the conserved phenylalanine or tryptophan. The limits of the CDR3 on the DNA are not certain, so only TCRdb's listed CDR3 is given. The chain recombines TRBV28 with TRBJ1-2. The CDR3 region is 12 residues in length, termini included. Per the germline V gene, CDR1 is MDHEN and CDR2 is SYDVKM. CDR3: CASSLRGLDPAV.

The chain is built from TRBV28 and TRBJ2-1; TRBD2 agrees at 11 bases. Trimming cost V 4 bases and J 4 bases; bases outside gene matches: 9. The germline V gene has CDR1 MDHEN and CDR2 SYDVKM. The CDR3 has 17 residues. The CDR3 DNA sequence: TGTGCCAGCAGTTATCCCCTGACTAGCGGGGCTTACAATGAGCAGTTCTTC. Translation gives CASSYPLTSGAYNEQFF. The full variable domain, with the rest looked up from reference TRBV28 and TRBJ2-1, is DVKVTQSSRYLVKRTGEKVFLECVQDMDHENMFWYRQDPGLGLRLIYFSYDVKMKEKGDIPEGYSVSREKKERFSLILESASTNQTSMYLCASSYPLTSGAYNEQFFGPGTRLTVL.

The V and J genes are TRBV4-1 and TRBJ2-7; D possibly corresponds to TRBD2 (6 bases). Germline V lookup: CDR1 MGHRA, CDR2 YSYEKL. This CDR3 has 18 amino acids. V dropped 1 base and J dropped 3 bases, with 22 bases sitting between them. The CDR3 spells CASSQATGYGGEDYEQYF. CDR3 nucleotide sequence: TGCGCCAGCAGCCAAGCGACGGGTTACGGCGGGGAGGACTACGAGCAGTACTTC.

This clone was picked up a small number of times. CDR3 loop: CASSTGLGEQYF. Written as DNA, the CDR3 is TGTGCCAGCAGTACAGGGTTGGGAGAGCAGTACTTC. The rearrangement uses TRBV6-5 and TRBJ2-7, with D possibly TRBD1 on 6 matching bases. The CDR3 is 12 amino acids. V was cut by 5 bases and J by 7 bases, with 12 bases left in between. Germline V lookup: CDR1 MNHEY, CDR2 SVGAGI.

In this sample, this clone turned up a few times. The rearrangement links TRBV4-1 to TRBJ2-3; no reliable D call. The V end lost 0 bases, the J end lost 4 bases, and 11 bases lay between the germline ends. Germline values: CDR1 MGHRA, CDR2 YSYEKL. The length of the CDR3 is 15 residues. Written as DNA, the CDR3 is TGCGCCAGCAGCCAAGAATGGCAGGCGGCAGATACGCAGTATTTT. It yields the protein CASSQEWQAADTQYF.

This clone was found a few times. The genes are TRBV7-6 and TRBJ1-1; D is unresolved. The germline V gene has CDR1 SGHVS and CDR2 FNYEAQ. The germline V and J ends were trimmed by 5 bases and 1 base, with 8 bases remaining between them. The CDR3 runs 13 residues. CDR3 coding DNA: TGTGCCAGCAGCCGCGACCGGAACACTGAAGCTTTCTTT. This translates into CASSRDRNTEAFF.

In its sample, this clone was seen a few times. This chain joins TRBV19 and TRBJ1-1; weak D call: TRBD1 (5 bases). The length of the CDR3 is 16 residues. CDR1 is LNHDA, CDR2 SQIVND, per germline (reference sequence). V shed 3 bases and J shed 3 bases, with 17 bases lying between them. The CDR3 nucleotides are TGTGCCAGTAGTATGCCCCTTGGGGGGGAGGACACTGAAGCTTTCTTT. Amino acids: CASSMPLGGEDTEAFF.

This clone was recorded at least ten times. This chain connects TRBV6-1 to TRBJ2-5; maybe TRBD1 (7 bases). Per germline, CDR1 MNHNS and CDR2 SASEGT. The CDR3 extends over 15 amino acids. V was cut by 4 bases and J by 4 bases, with 16 bases left in between. CDR3: CASSAGDSLAETQYF. The CDR3 nucleotides read TGTGCCAGCAGTGCGGGGGACAGTCTAGCAGAGACCCAGTACTTC.

This clone has a handful of counts. The chain carries TRBV9 and TRBJ2-1; unclear D gene. Germline values: CDR1 SGDLS, CDR2 YYNGEE. V was shortened by 3 bases and J by 2 bases, with 9 bases between the two germline ends. The CDR3 totals 14 residues. This CDR3 is CASSDDGTYNEQFF. CDR3 coding DNA: TGTGCCAGCAGCGACGATGGTACCTACAATGAGCAGTTCTTC. The entire variable domain, with the rest obtained from reference TRBV9 and TRBJ2-1, is as follows: DSGVTQTPKHLITATGQRVTLRCSPRSGDLSVYWYQQSLDQGLQFLIQYYNGEERAKGNILERFSAQQFPDLHSELNLSSLELGDSALYFCASSDDGTYNEQFFGPGTRLTVL.

The V gene is TRBV10-3, the J gene TRBJ2-7; 11 bases line up with TRBD1. CDR1 ENHRY and CDR2 SYGVKD come from the germline V gene. This CDR3 is built from 13 residues. Losses at the gene ends were 9 bases for V and 6 bases for J; bases not matched to a gene: 7. CDR3 region: CAIKRTGGGEQYF. The CDR3 DNA reads TGTGCCATAAAGCGGACAGGGGGCGGCGAGCAGTACTTC.

The chain combines TRBV27 with TRBJ2-5; the D gene is possibly TRBD1 (6 bases). Trimming left V 5 bases short and J 2 bases short, with 12 bases between. The germline CDR1 and CDR2 sequences are MNHEY and SMNVEV (reference sequence). This CDR3 has 14 amino acids. The CDR3 bases are TGTGCCAGCAGTGTACAGGGAAGGCAAGAGACCCAGTACTTC. This sequence encodes CASSVQGRQETQYF.

This clone was seen a handful of times. The chain carries TRBV5-4 and TRBJ1-4; a possible D gene is TRBD1 (6 bases). This CDR3 has 12 amino acids. V was pared by 5 bases and J by 8 bases, with 10 bases between. CDR1 is SGHNT, CDR2 YYREEE, per germline (reference sequence). The CDR3 region has the DNA TGTGCCAGCAGTTATGACAGGGAAAAACTGTTTTTT. Translated, it gives CASSYDREKLFF.

This CDR3 is CASSTGDSYGYTF. In DNA, the CDR3 is TGTGCCAGTTCTACGGGGGACAGCTATGGCTACACCTTC. The rearrangement uses TRBV28 and TRBJ1-2; 7 nucleotides agree with TRBD1. V trimming: 9 bases; J trimming: 4 bases; junction bases outside the gene matches: 8. This CDR3 contains 13 residues. From germline, CDR1 is MDHEN and CDR2 SYDVKM.

The chain links TRBV7-2 to TRBJ2-7, with D unresolved. Germline V gene data show CDR1 as SGHTA and CDR2 as FQGNSA. The CDR3 runs 14 residues. V was clipped by 3 bases and J by 3 bases, with 12 bases between them. CDR3 nucleotides: TGTGCCAGCAGCTTGGGTGTCGGAGTCTACGAGCAGTACTTC. This gives the protein CASSLGVGVYEQYF.

The chain couples TRBV7-9 to TRBJ2-7; tentatively, D is TRBD1 (6 bases). Trimming cost V 5 bases and J 2 bases, with 19 bases left between them. CDR1 SEHNR and CDR2 FQNEAQ come from the germline V gene (reference sequence). The CDR3 sequence is 16 residues long. CDR3 residues: CASSPRGWGHAYEQYF. The DNA for the CDR3 is TGTGCCAGCAGCCCCCGGGGTTGGGGGCATGCCTACGAGCAGTACTTC.

Of note for this clone: Germline is not matched at one junction end, which may reflect a read error. The chain recombines TRBV27 with TRBJ2-7, with 8 nucleotides matching TRBD1. This CDR3 region has 15 residues. Germline V lookup: CDR1 MNHEY, CDR2 SMNVEV (reference sequence). DNA of the CDR3: TGTGCCAGCAGTACCAGACAGGGGTATTCCTTCGAGCAGTACTTC. This encodes CASSTRQGYSFEQYF.

This clone was found a few times. The V call is TRBV11-2, the J call TRBJ2-5; 10 bases are shared with TRBD2. Trimming at V came to 3 bases and at J to 5 bases, leaving 6 bases not matched to a gene. The CDR3 loop spans 15 amino acids. Germline V gene data show CDR1 as SGHAT and CDR2 as FQNNGV. CDR3 residues: CASSLSSGGGETQYF. The CDR3 DNA is TGTGCCAGCAGCTTGTCTAGCGGGGGAGGGGAGACCCAGTACTTC.

This chain connects TRBV6-5 to TRBJ1-1; 7 nucleotides agree with TRBD1. Germline CDR1 reads MNHEY; CDR2 reads SVGAGI. The CDR3 is 15 residues long. V lost 6 bases to trimming and J lost 4 bases; unmatched junction nucleotides: 11. In DNA, the CDR3 is TGTGCCAGCAGACTTTACAGGGGTGAGGCCACTGAAGCTTTCTTT. Protein: CASRLYRGEATEAFF.

The chain is built from TRBV5-1 and TRBJ2-7; the D is unclear. This CDR3 comprises 14 residues. The germline V gene has CDR1 SGHRS and CDR2 YFSETQ. The germline V and J ends were trimmed by 1 base and 0 bases, with 8 bases remaining between them. The CDR3 DNA reads TGCGCCAGCAGCTTGCAAGAAAGCTCCTACGAGCAGTACTTC. Its protein is CASSLQESSYEQYF.

This clone was recorded a few times. This chain joins TRBV19 and TRBJ1-5; 10 nucleotides agree with TRBD1. The CDR3 is 15 amino acids. In germline, CDR1 is LNHDA, CDR2 SQIVND (reference sequence). J lost 6 bases, V lost 0 bases, and 2 bases had no gene match. This CDR3 is CASSIDRTGGQPQHF. DNA of the CDR3: TGTGCCAGTAGTATAGATCGGACAGGGGGTCAGCCCCAGCATTTT.

The chain links TRBV5-1 to TRBJ2-2; maybe TRBD1 (6 bases). The CDR3 has 16 residues. Germline values: CDR1 SGHRS, CDR2 YFSETQ. Trimming shortened V by 2 bases and J by 4 bases, and 15 bases separated the two germline ends. CDR3: CASSLRTGTTTGELFF. The CDR3 DNA follows: TGCGCCAGCAGCTTAAGAACCGGGACAACCACCGGGGAGCTGTTTTTT.

In its sample, this clone was seen a few times. The chain links TRBV7-9 to TRBJ1-5, with D unresolved. CDR1 SEHNR and CDR2 FQNEAQ come from the germline V gene (reference sequence). Trimming removed 1 base from V and 1 base from J, with 8 bases in between. The CDR3 is 15 amino acids. The CDR3: CASSLVGGSNQPQHF. The CDR3 region has the DNA TGTGCCAGCAGCTTAGTGGGAGGGAGCAATCAGCCCCAGCATTTT.

This clone has only a few counts. The chain combines TRBV6-6 with TRBJ1-5; no firm D call. Between the trimmed V and J ends, which lost 0 bases and 11 bases, there was a span of 8 bases. Germline CDR1 is MNHNY and CDR2 is SVGAGI (reference sequence). The CDR3 loop spans 12 amino acids. DNA of the CDR3: TGTGCCAGCAGTTACTCGGTTGAGGCCCAGCATTTT. This encodes CASSYSVEAQHF.